The clone carrying this TCR beta chain was detected once. Antigen specificity is unknown. TCRB transcripts that were expressed got sequenced, as all of the isolated RNA had been reverse transcribed. The protocol was immunoSEQ multiplex PCR, while the TCRdb copy is restricted to in-frame clones and leaves out a portion. The sample carries approximately 170,000 clones, about 8% recorded once. The CDR3 consists of 16 residues. Deletions cut 8 bases from V and 5 bases from J, with 25 bases between. CDR1 SNHLY and CDR2 FYNNEI come from the germline V gene. These data belong to a study of beta chain features in type 1 diabetes. The study's findings and limits: Any HLA-type effect on TCRB rearrangement remained unresolved here. A moderate, significant TCRB CDR3 shortening appeared in type 1 diabetes across four CD4+ subsets.

The genes are TRBV2 and TRBJ2-7; D may be TRBD2 (6 bases). The specimen was central memory CD4+ T cells from blood. This clonotype was sampled from a woman aged 40 to 50 with type 1 diabetes. CDR3 bases: TGTGCCAGCTTCCCCTTTAACCCGGGACTTGAAGACGAGCAGTACTTC. Amino acid sequence: CASFPFNPGLEDEQYF. The variable domain in full, with the rest retrieved from reference TRBV2 and TRBJ2-7, is EPEVTQTPSHQVTQMGQEVILRCVPISNHLYFYWYRQILGQKVEFLVSFYNNEISEKSEIFDDQFSVERPDGSNFTLKIRSTKLEDSAMYFCASFPFNPGLEDEQYFGPGTRLTVT.